Shown below are 8 T cell receptor beta chains from a single sample sequenced in a study of blood T cell repertoires in COVID-19 (dated by TCRdb to the early 2020s). Library preparation was by the immunoSEQ multiplex PCR assay. The clones in this table, taken by TCRdb from immuneACCESS, are in-frame only. Not every clone is retained; where verified, under half of the shortfall comes from an unresolved V gene, and the cause of the rest is unknown. The sample has hundreds of thousands of clones on record, 80% to 85% of them singletons. The ten largest clones add up to around an eighth of the sample. The sequenced sample was peripheral blood. These receptors originate from an older woman with active or convalescent COVID-19.

The V call is TRBV7-9, the J call TRBJ2-2; 7 bases match TRBD1. The germline V gene encodes CDR1 SEHNR and CDR2 FQNEAQ (reference sequence). This CDR3 has 14 residues. V was clipped by 4 bases and J by 8 bases; unmatched bases: 7. The CDR3 nucleotides read TGTGCCAGCAGCTCGGGACAGCGACGGGGGGAGCTGTTTTTT. Protein sequence: CASSSGQRRGELFF.

The chain joins TRBV7-9 to TRBJ2-1; 8 bases fit TRBD1. CDR3 length equals 13 residues. Germline V gene sequence: CDR1 SEHNR, CDR2 FQNEAQ (reference sequence). After removal of 5 bases from V and 5 bases from J, the junction contained 2 bases not matched to a gene. CDR3 coding DNA: TGTGCCAGCAGCCCACAGGGGGACAATGAGCAGTTCTTC. As protein: CASSPQGDNEQFF. The full variable domain, completed using reference TRBV7-9 and TRBJ2-1, is DTGVSQNPRHKITKRGQNVTFRCDPISEHNRLYWYRQTLGQGPEFLTYFQNEAQLEKSRLLSDRFSAERPKGSFSTLEIQRTEQGDSAMYLCASSPQGDNEQFFGPGTRLTVL.

CDR3 region: CSADPPPGGEQFF. The CDR3 DNA follows: TGCAGTGCCGATCCCCCCCCCGGTGGTGAGCAGTTCTTC. This chain links TRBV29-1 with TRBJ2-1; the D is unclear. The CDR3 is 13 residues long. CDR1 and CDR2 (germline): SQVTM, ANQGSEA.

The V and J genes are TRBV10-3 and TRBJ2-5; TRBD2 matches at 11 bases. Germline-derived CDR1 and CDR2 are ENHRY and SYGVKD. The CDR3 runs 14 residues. Germline trimming cut 4 bases from V and 4 bases from J; bases unmatched to any gene: 2. This CDR3 is CAISGLAGGETQYF. The CDR3 region has the DNA TGTGCCATCAGTGGGCTAGCGGGGGGAGAGACCCAGTACTTC.

The chain joins TRBV18 to TRBJ2-7; tentative D call: TRBD2 (6 bases). Per the germline V gene, CDR1 is KGHSH and CDR2 is LQKENI. Trimming took 6 bases from V and 5 from J, leaving 14 bases between them. The CDR3 is 13 amino acids. CDR3 coding DNA: TGTGCCAGCTCCGGGACGGAGGGGAACGAGCAGTACTTC. Its translation: CASSGTEGNEQYF.

The chain recombines TRBV5-4 with TRBJ2-3; D remains ambiguous. The CDR3 has 16 residues. V lost 0 bases, J lost 2 bases, and 13 bases lay in between. Germline V lookup: CDR1 SGHNT, CDR2 YYREEE (reference sequence). CDR3 nucleotide sequence: TGTGCCAGCAGCTTGGCCGGCAGGATCCTCACAGATACGCAGTATTTT. Translation: CASSLAGRILTDTQYF.

The sample holds a few counts of this clone. V usage is TRBV19 and J usage is TRBJ1-1, with D uncertain. The CDR3 length is 13 residues. Germline CDR1 and CDR2: LNHDA and SQIVND (reference sequence). V dropped 7 bases and J dropped 3 bases, with 12 bases sitting between them. In nucleotides, the CDR3 is TGTGCCAGTATCGGGTTCTGGGACACTGAAGCTTTCTTT. Its translation: CASIGFWDTEAFF.

This chain connects TRBV10-3 to TRBJ1-2, with 7 bases aligning to TRBD1. CDR1 and CDR2 from the germline V gene are ENHRY and SYGVKD. Unmatched junction bases numbered 13, after V lost 10 bases and J lost 8 bases. CDR3 length: 13 residues. The DNA of the CDR3 is TGTGCCACCATACAGGGGCCCGGTCTGGGCTACACCTTC. As protein: CATIQGPGLGYTF.